This T cell receptor beta chain was sequenced during a study of cytomegalovirus exposure and HLA in healthy donors (dated by TCRdb to 2016 to 2017). For context, the study as a whole: An earlier analysis of roughly 610 of the donors reported around 280 Gb of sequence data and 95 million to 140 million unique TCR beta sequences obtained from around 190 million T cells. To predict cytomegalovirus infection status, the study combined high-throughput TCR immunosequencing, statistical association of individual TCRs with disease status, and machine learning. The later analysis used no new phenotypic data to find candidate immune exposures, relying instead on TCR beta sequences and their occurrence across donors. Roughly 300 gigabases of sequencing data and approximately 93 million unique TCR sequences were included in an early release covering around 600 HLA-typed donors. Of the roughly 400 genotyped donors, 65% to 90% fell in the genetic ancestry cluster associated with self-reported Caucasian donors. The study was designed to test whether signatures of past pathogen exposure could be identified by cataloging public T cell receptors. Among roughly 400 genotyped donors of the cohort, an average of roughly 230,000 unique TCR beta nucleotide sequences was sequenced per donor, of which about 18% were non-productive. Five DR-DQ haplotypes were handled as single units for association and clustering because linkage in the cohort was strong. The T cell repertoires of about 700 subjects were profiled by immunosequencing and related to cytomegalovirus serostatus. The number of donors typed differed by locus, with 629-630 for A, B, C, DRB1 and DQB1, around 500 for DQA1, 606 for DPA1, and approximately 470 for DPB1. A separate validation cohort of roughly 130 different subjects was used in addition to the roughly 700-subject first cohort. Donor age, sex, ethnicity and CMV serostatus were compiled together with the repertoire data. An earlier analysis of roughly 580 of the donors used high-throughput TCR beta sequencing to judge whether each TCR beta V gene segment behaved as functional or pseudogenic. HLA typing included class I and class II loci at four-digit resolution. In a later analysis, previously published TCR beta repertoires from 666 donors were re-analyzed and high-resolution HLA genotyping was added so that TCR occurrence patterns could be studied. Every discovery cohort repertoire had been produced on one sequencing platform. A later genetic analysis took genome-wide SNP genotypes for 398 of the 666 donors and used that subset as a discovery cohort. Points the paper makes about the study in general: The study gave a list of under 200 TCR beta chains associated with cytomegalovirus. Most TCR sequences were seen in very few donors, while some public TCRs were found in many individuals. Sequencing depth was assumed to be roughly uniform across donors in the presence/absence analyses, though that assumption may not hold. Linkage disequilibrium might explain the correlated functional status among segregating V segments, but an unknown experimental factor could not be ruled out. Because HLA typing was unavailable for some donors at each locus, only the typed subset was used in association tests. Specific HLA alleles were associated with more than 15,000 TCR beta sequences at a false discovery rate of 0.05 in a later analysis. A later analysis reported that several top co-occurrence clusters appeared linked to parvovirus B19, influenza, CMV and Epstein-Barr virus. In a later analysis, most CMV-associated TCR beta chains were found to appear HLA-restricted, with HLA associations seemingly driven largely by CMV exposure. The 87-base-pair reads could not distinguish some IMGT-functional V segments, including TRBV6-2 and TRBV6-3, so those segments were excluded. In a later analysis, HLA-associated TCR beta chains were found to be more clonally expanded and to have lower generation probabilities than equally common non-associated chains. Seventeen rarely observed V segments, including chromosome 9 orphons, were excluded from the earlier analysis of approximately 500 of the donors because counts were too low. A few of the identified cytomegalovirus-associated TCR beta chains were confirmed in vitro to be specific for cytomegalovirus antigens. When HLA alleles, especially DR and DQ, strongly co-occurred, TCR associations were difficult to assign to individual alleles. This cohort had only TCR beta chains sequenced, and the lack of alpha or paired-chain data limited which features could be detected. The authors suggested that the approach could potentially be extended to other disease states and immunological phenotypes. In a later analysis, the rate of TCR association differed among HLA loci, with DRB1 alleles having the most associated TCRs and HLA-C alleles having the fewest. In a later genetic analysis, a missense DCLRE1C variant was associated with V-gene and J-gene trimming of TCR beta chains, and the association was replicated in an independent cohort. An earlier analysis of roughly 570 of the donors showed that most TCR beta V segments appeared in productive rearrangements either about 90% or about 30% of the time, which broadly matched IMGT annotations. A group of highly shared sequence variants was considered likely to be a technical artifact of the sequencing pipeline. A further reported finding was that TCR beta sequences accurately predicted the HLA-A and HLA-B alleles for most subjects in the first cohort. Immune exposure information for the cohort was limited to CMV serostatus. The classifier was reported to diagnose cytomegalovirus status with high specificity and sensitivity in both the original and validation cohorts. In a later genetic analysis, fewer N-insertions in productive TCRs were reported among donors in an Asian-associated ancestry cluster than the approximately 630-donor mean.

About this clone itself: There is no known antigen for this receptor. Qualities for individual bases were not recorded, and no much larger clone is one base off.

The method behind the library was the immunoSEQ multiplex PCR assay. For the multiplex PCR, a mixture combining 60 forward primers for TCR Vbeta segments and 13 reverse primers for TCR Jbeta segments was used. Amplification of the CDR3 region of rearranged TCR beta genes was performed with a multiplex PCR assay on genomic DNA. Amplified TCR beta libraries were sequenced as 87-base-pair reads on the Illumina HiSeq System. For the original study's pipeline: Across the 670 or so repertoires, a later analysis counted some 81 million unique TCR beta chains, roughly 11 million of which were shared by at least two donors. Raw reads were error-corrected and collapsed into unique sequences by a nearest-neighbor algorithm in which closely related sequences were merged to remove PCR and sequencing errors. Alignment of CDR3 sequences to IMGT reference sequences was used to assign V, D and J gene segments. For a sequence to be retained, a match of at least six nucleotides to both a V gene segment and a J gene segment was required. A rearrangement was called productive if the CDR3 had no stop codons and remained in frame with V and J, and every other rearrangement was called non-productive. Following IMGT convention, CDR3 was defined as the stretch from the second conserved V-encoded cysteine to the conserved J-encoded phenylalanine. Sequences without an unambiguous match to a single V gene segment were excluded from the earlier analysis of 450 to 650 of the donors. In an earlier analysis of roughly 500 of the donors, V segments were called functional above 56.7% productive rearrangements and were called segregating when the between-donor standard deviation exceeded 5%. A statistical classification framework was developed to diagnose cytomegalovirus status using the catalog of TCR beta chain sequences. In a later analysis, V and J genes were assigned by comparing TCR nucleotide sequences against IMGT/GENE-DB human TR gene sequences. A later analysis assigned CDR3 sequences and most-parsimonious VDJ recombination scenarios with the TCRdist pipeline. A later analysis defined each TCR beta chain by its CDR3 amino acid sequence plus V-gene family, and excluded reads lacking a unique V-gene family. As a way to deal with suspected cross-contamination and a sequencing artifact, a later analysis dropped approximately 570 nucleotide sequences that were highly shared and had low generation probability. In a later analysis, a clonal expansion index was calculated for each public chain from normalized within-repertoire ranks of inferred template counts. A later analysis computed generation probabilities with a VDJ recombination model fitted to out-of-frame rearrangements, and checked the results against IGoR. A later analysis scored TCR-TCR, TCR-HLA and TCR-CMV co-occurrence with hypergeometric tests, applying a repertoire-size bias correction to TCR pairs. False discovery rates were estimated in a later analysis by permuting HLA or CMV assignments 20 times. In a later analysis, co-occurring TCRs were grouped using DBSCAN, and TCRdist sequence similarity was added for clustering within HLA-allele-positive subsets. Repertoires with fewer than 30,000 or more than 120,000 public chains, plus five repertoires with anomalous nucleotide sharing, were excluded from co-occurrence clustering. Imported from immuneACCESS, the table was reduced by TCRdb to in-frame sequences with V and J called. These copies leave out some clones; in studies compared against another copy, an unresolved V gene accounts for under half, and the cause of the remainder is not known. V and J calls and clone size are those listed in that table; D and trimming were worked out from the DNA. The sample table contains about 37,000 clones; only one count was recorded for around 81% of them. Approximately 8.5% of the sample rests with the top ten.

The cohort consisted of 670 or so healthy bone marrow donors. At the time of sampling, all cohort members were nominally healthy, though unrecorded immune exposures were likely present. The donor was CMV seronegative and was included in the group of 352 seronegative cohort members. A peripheral blood sample was collected from each donor, and TCR beta sequencing was performed on peripheral blood mononuclear cells. Genomic DNA extraction from the blood cell samples was performed with the Qiagen DNeasy Blood Extraction Kit. Deletion took 2 bases off V and 7 bases off J, with a span of 20 bases between the germline ends. From the germline V gene, CDR1 is LGHNA and CDR2 is YSLEER. CDR3 length: 16 amino acids, cysteine to phenylalanine. Just CDR3 DNA is preserved here, 48 bases in frame from base 1.

The rearranged segments are TRBV4-3 and TRBJ1-2; no confident D gene assignment can be made. Sequencing used PBMCs. The TCR sequence derives from a woman between 35 and 50 years old in good health and CMV-seronegative. The DNA sequence is TGCGCCAGCAGCCAAAGTCGATCGTGGGGAGGTCTTGGCTACACCTTC. Its translation reads: CASSQSRSWGGLGYTF.